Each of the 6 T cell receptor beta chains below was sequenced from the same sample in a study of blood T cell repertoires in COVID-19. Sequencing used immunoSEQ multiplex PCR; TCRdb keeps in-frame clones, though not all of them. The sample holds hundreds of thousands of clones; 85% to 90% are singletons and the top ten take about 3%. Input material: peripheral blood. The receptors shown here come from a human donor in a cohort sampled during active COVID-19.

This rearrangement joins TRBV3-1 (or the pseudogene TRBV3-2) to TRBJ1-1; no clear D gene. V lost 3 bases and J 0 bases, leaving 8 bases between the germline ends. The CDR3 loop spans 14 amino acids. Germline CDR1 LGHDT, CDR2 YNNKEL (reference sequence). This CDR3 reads CASSQSLMNTEAFF. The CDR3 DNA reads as TGTGCCAGCAGCCAGTCCTTAATGAACACTGAAGCTTTCTTT.

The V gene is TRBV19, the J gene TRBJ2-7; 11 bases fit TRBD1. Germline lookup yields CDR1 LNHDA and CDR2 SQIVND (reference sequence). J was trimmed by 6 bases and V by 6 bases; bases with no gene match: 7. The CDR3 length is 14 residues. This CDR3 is CASRPPGQGGEQYF. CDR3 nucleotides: TGTGCCAGTAGACCCCCGGGACAGGGGGGCGAGCAGTACTTC. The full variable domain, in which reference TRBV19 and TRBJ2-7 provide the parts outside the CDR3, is DGGITQSPKYLFRKEGQNVTLSCEQNLNHDAMYWYRQDPGQGLRLIYYSQIVNDFQKGDIAEGYSVSREKKESFPLTVTSAQKNPTAFYLCASRPPGQGGEQYFGPGTRLTVT.

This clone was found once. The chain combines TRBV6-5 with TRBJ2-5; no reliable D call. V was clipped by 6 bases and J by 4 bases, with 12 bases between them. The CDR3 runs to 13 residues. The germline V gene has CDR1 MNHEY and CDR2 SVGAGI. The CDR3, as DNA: TGTGCCAGCAGCCCGAGAAATTCAGAGACCCAGTACTTC. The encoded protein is CASSPRNSETQYF.

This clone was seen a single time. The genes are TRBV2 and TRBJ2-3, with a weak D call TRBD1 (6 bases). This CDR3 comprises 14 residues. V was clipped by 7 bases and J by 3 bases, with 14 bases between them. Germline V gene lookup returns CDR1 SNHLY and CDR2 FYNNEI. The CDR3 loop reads CASTVEGGTDTQYF. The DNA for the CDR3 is TGTGCCAGCACCGTCGAAGGGGGTACAGATACGCAGTATTTT.

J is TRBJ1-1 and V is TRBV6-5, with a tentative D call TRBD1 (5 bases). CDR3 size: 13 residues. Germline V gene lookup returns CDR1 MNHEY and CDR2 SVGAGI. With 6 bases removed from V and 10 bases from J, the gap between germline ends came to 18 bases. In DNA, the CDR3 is TGTGCCAGCAGCCCCGACAGAGGCAGTGGAGCTTTCTTT. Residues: CASSPDRGSGAFF.

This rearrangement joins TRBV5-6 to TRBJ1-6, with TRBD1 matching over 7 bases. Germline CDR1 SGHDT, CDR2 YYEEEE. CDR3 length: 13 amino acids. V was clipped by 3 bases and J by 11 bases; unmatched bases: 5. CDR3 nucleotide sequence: TGTGCCAGCAGCTCAGGGACAGTCACACCCCTCCACTTT. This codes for CASSSGTVTPLHF. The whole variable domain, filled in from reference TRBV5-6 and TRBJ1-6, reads DAGVTQSPTHLIKTRGQQVTLRCSPKSGHDTVSWYQQALGQGPQFIFQYYEEEERQRGNFPDRFSGHQFPNYSSELNVNALLLGDSALYLCASSSGTVTPLHFGNGTRLTVT.